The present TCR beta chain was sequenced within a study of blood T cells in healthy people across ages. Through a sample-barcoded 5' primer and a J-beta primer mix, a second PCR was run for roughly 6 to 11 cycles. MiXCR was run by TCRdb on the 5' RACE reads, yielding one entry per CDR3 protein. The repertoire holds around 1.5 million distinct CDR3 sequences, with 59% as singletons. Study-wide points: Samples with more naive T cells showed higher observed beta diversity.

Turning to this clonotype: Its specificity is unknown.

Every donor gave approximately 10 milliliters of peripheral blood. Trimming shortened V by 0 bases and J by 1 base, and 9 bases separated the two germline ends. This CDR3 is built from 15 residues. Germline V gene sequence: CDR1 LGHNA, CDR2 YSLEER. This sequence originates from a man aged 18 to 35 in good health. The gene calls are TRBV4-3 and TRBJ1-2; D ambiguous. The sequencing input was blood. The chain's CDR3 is CASSQDNKGNYGYTF. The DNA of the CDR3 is TGCGCCAGCAGCCAAGATAATAAGGGTAACTATGGCTACACCTTC.